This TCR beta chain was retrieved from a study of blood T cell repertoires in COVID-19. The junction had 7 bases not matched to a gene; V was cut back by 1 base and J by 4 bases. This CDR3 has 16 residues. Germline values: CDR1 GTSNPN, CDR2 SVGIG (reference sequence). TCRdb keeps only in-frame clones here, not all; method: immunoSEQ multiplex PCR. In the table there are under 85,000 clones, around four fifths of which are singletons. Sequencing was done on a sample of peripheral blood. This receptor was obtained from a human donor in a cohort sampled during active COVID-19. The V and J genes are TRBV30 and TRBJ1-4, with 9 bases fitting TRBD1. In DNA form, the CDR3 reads TGTGCCTGGAGTGATACCGACAGGGGGATTAATGAAAAACTGTTTTTT. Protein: CAWSDTDRGINEKLFF.